These 14 T cell receptor beta chains originate from one sample sequenced in a study of CD8+ T cells in alopecia areata. After isolation, RNA underwent reverse transcription to generate cDNA as the sequencing template. The assay was immunoSEQ multiplex PCR, and TCRdb's table has in-frame clones only and misses some. Of about 150,000 clones detected, around 60% appear once; the ten largest clones hold 6.4%. The starting material was CD4+ T cells sorted from blood, obtained at week 0. The receptor source for this set is a human donor with alopecia areata.

The chain has TRBV5-1 and TRBJ1-2; D is ambiguous. The CDR3 runs 12 residues. Trimming removed 1 base from V and 7 bases from J, with 8 bases in between. Germline CDR1 reads SGHRS; CDR2 reads YFSETQ. In DNA form, the CDR3 reads TGCGCCAGCAGCTTGAGCGGGGTTGGCTACACCTTC. It specifies CASSLSGVGYTF.

The genes are TRBV10-3 and TRBJ2-5, with 9 positions matching TRBD1. The CDR3 is made up of 16 amino acids. V lost 8 bases to trimming and J lost 5 bases; unmatched junction nucleotides: 15. CDR1 ENHRY and CDR2 SYGVKD come from the germline V gene. CDR3 nucleotide sequence: TGTGCCATCTCCACTACACCGGGACAGGGAAAGGAGACCCAGTACTTC. Protein sequence: CAISTTPGQGKETQYF.

DNA for the CDR3: TGTGCCAGCAGCTTCAACCCCGTTCTGCGGGTCTCCTACGAGCAGTACTTC. The encoded protein is CASSFNPVLRVSYEQYF. This chain connects TRBV7-2 to TRBJ2-7; maybe TRBD2 (5 bases). The CDR3 sequence is 17 residues long. Germline CDR1 SGHTA, CDR2 FQGNSA. V was trimmed by 3 bases and J by 0 bases, leaving 18 bases between them.

The genes are TRBV5-4 and TRBJ1-1; unclear D gene. The ends were cut back, 5 bases at V and 1 base at J, with 15 bases in the middle. The germline V gene has CDR1 SGHNT and CDR2 YYREEE (reference sequence). The CDR3 covers 15 residues. CDR3 nucleotide sequence: TGTGCCAGCAGGCTCAAAAAGGGCTCGAACACTGAAGCTTTCTTT. Translated: CASRLKKGSNTEAFF.

This clone was counted between two and nine times. The J gene is TRBJ2-5, the V gene TRBV27; weak D call: TRBD2 (5 bases). Germline V CDR1 and CDR2: MNHEY, SMNVEV (reference sequence). There are 16 residues in the CDR3. Between the trimmed V and J ends, which lost 0 bases and 2 bases, there was a span of 13 bases. For the CDR3, the DNA is TGTGCCAGCAGTTTATCGCACCGGAGCGGACAAGAGACCCAGTACTTC. This sequence encodes CASSLSHRSGQETQYF.

The CDR3 region has the DNA TGTGCCAGCAGCTTAGAGGAGGGTAGCGGGGGGCCCCAAGAGACCCAGTACTTC. Translating gives CASSLEEGSGGPQETQYF. The chain combines TRBV7-2 with TRBJ2-5; 10 positions agree with TRBD2. Germline CDR1 and CDR2: SGHTA and FQGNSA. The CDR3 runs to 18 residues. V was clipped by 1 base and J by 1 base; unmatched bases: 9.

This clone was counted a few times. This chain uses TRBV30 with TRBJ1-5; TRBD1 matches 7 bases. Per germline, CDR1 GTSNPN and CDR2 SVGIG (reference sequence). V shed 5 bases, J shed 4 bases, and the junction held 8 bases outside the gene matches. The CDR3 covers 14 residues. The CDR3, as DNA: TGTGCCTGGGGAGACAGGGACCTTAATCAGCCCCAGCATTTT. Protein product: CAWGDRDLNQPQHF.

The chain carries TRBV4-3 and TRBJ2-2; 10 bases line up with TRBD2. Germline V lookup: CDR1 LGHNA, CDR2 YSLEER. The ends lost 0 bases at V and 4 bases at J; junction bases unmatched: 8. This CDR3 spans 18 amino acids. The CDR3 region is CASSQDPLAGLFTGELFF. In nucleotides, the CDR3 is TGCGCCAGCAGCCAAGATCCACTAGCGGGGCTTTTCACCGGGGAGCTGTTTTTT.

The chain recombines TRBV6-5 with TRBJ1-3, with unresolved D. The CDR3 has 16 amino acids. The V end was cut by 2 bases, the J end by 0 bases, with 11 bases between. Germline CDR1 reads MNHEY; CDR2 reads SVGAGI. Written as DNA, the CDR3 is TGTGCCAGCAGTTACGATGGACTCCTCTCTGGAAACACCATATATTTT. Amino acids: CASSYDGLLSGNTIYF.

The chain is built from TRBV20-1 and TRBJ2-2, with D hard to call. Germline V gene data show CDR1 as DFQATT and CDR2 as SNEGSKA (reference sequence). The CDR3 covers 11 residues. V was trimmed by 6 bases and J by 1 base, leaving 3 bases between them. In DNA, the CDR3 is TGCAGTGCCCAGAACACCGGGGAGCTGTTTTTT. It codes for CSAQNTGELFF.

This clone was detected a few times. The CDR3 spells CASKSYRGYGYTF. CDR3 DNA: TGTGCCAGCAAGTCGTACAGGGGCTATGGCTACACCTTC. The chain employs TRBV25-1 and TRBJ1-2; 7 bases are a match to TRBD1. The CDR3 totals 13 residues. From germline, CDR1 is MGHDK and CDR2 SYGVNS. J gave up 4 bases and V 7 bases, and 6 bases lay outside the gene matches.

The V gene is TRBV30, the J gene TRBJ1-6; D remains unclear. The CDR3 is 13 residues long. V lost 1 base, J lost 7 bases, and 8 bases lay in between. CDR1 and CDR2 (germline): GTSNPN, SVGIG (reference sequence). The CDR3 DNA reads as TGTGCCTGGAGTGGCCTGAGGAATTCACCCCTCCACTTT. Protein: CAWSGLRNSPLHF.

The chain links TRBV29-1 to TRBJ1-1, with D uncertain. The V and J ends lost 3 bases and 2 bases respectively, with 7 bases between them. The CDR3 covers 12 residues. Germline loops: CDR1 SQVTM, CDR2 ANQGSEA. CDR3 nucleotide sequence: TGCAGCGTTGATTCAATCAACACTGAAGCTTTCTTT. Translating it yields CSVDSINTEAFF.

The V gene is TRBV19, the J gene TRBJ2-2; D call uncertain. The CDR3 is 13 residues long. Germline-derived CDR1 and CDR2 are LNHDA and SQIVND (reference sequence). V lost 5 bases and J 4 bases, leaving 8 bases between the germline ends. The DNA for the CDR3 is TGTGCCAGTAGTTTCACGGGCACCGGGGAGCTGTTTTTT. This encodes CASSFTGTGELFF.